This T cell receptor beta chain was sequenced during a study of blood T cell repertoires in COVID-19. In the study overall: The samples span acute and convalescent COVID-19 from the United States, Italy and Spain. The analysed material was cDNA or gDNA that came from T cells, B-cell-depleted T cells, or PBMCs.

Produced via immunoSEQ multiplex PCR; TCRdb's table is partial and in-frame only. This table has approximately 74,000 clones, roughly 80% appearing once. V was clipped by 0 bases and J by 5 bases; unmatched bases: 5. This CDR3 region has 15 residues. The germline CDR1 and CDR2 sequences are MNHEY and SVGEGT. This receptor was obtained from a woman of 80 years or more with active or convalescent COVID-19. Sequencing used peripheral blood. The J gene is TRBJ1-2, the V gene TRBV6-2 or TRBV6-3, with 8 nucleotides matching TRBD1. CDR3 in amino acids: CASSYSRTGIYGYTF. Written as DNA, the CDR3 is TGTGCCAGCAGTTACTCCCGGACAGGGATTTATGGCTACACCTTC.